This entry lists 13 T cell receptor beta chains sequenced from one sample in a study of a mutant IDH1 vaccine in newly diagnosed glioma. These receptors' antigens are unknown. Sequencing used immunoSEQ multiplex PCR; TCRdb keeps in-frame clones, though not all of them. The profile covers 31,000 or so clones, with around 73% appearing a single time and over 9% taken by the ten largest. Noted time point: week 35, safety follow-up. Vaccine doses each comprised 300 ug of mutant IDH1 20-mer peptide, with topical imiquimod. Sequenced here: PBMCs, sampled from a glioma patient whose treatment included an IDH1 peptide vaccine. The receptors originated from a woman aged 40 to 49 with glioma.

The chain uses TRBV7-9 and TRBJ2-3; D gene uncertain. V was shortened by 1 base and J by 7 bases, with 6 bases between the two germline ends. The CDR3 extends over 12 amino acids. The germline V gene encodes CDR1 SEHNR and CDR2 FQNEAQ (reference sequence). CDR3: CASSLGVNTQYF. The CDR3 region has the DNA TGTGCCAGCAGCTTAGGGGTTAATACGCAGTATTTT.

The CDR3 DNA follows: TGTGCCAGCAGCTTGCTAGCGGGGGGCCGTGCAGATACGCAGTATTTT. Translated, it gives CASSLLAGGRADTQYF. This chain connects TRBV5-4 to TRBJ2-3; 11 nucleotides match TRBD2. V was pared by 1 base and J by 4 bases, with 5 bases of the junction left unmatched. Per germline, CDR1 SGHNT and CDR2 YYREEE (reference sequence). The CDR3 loop spans 16 amino acids.

J is TRBJ2-7 and V is TRBV7-8, with D tentatively TRBD1 (6 bases). The CDR3 totals 15 residues. From germline, CDR1 is SGHVS and CDR2 FQNEAQ. Trimming cost V 5 bases and J 7 bases, with 21 bases left between them. The CDR3 loop reads CASSHRAQQGAEQYF. The CDR3 DNA sequence: TGTGCCAGCAGCCACCGGGCCCAACAGGGTGCGGAGCAGTACTTC.

This chain uses TRBV2 with TRBJ2-5; 12 bases fit TRBD2. Germline CDR1 SNHLY, CDR2 FYNNEI. V lost 6 bases to trimming and J lost 7 bases; unmatched junction nucleotides: 6. The CDR3 is 14 residues long. CDR3 residues: CASRGLAGPATQYF. CDR3 DNA sequence: TGTGCCAGCAGGGGACTAGCGGGCCCAGCGACCCAGTACTTC. Filled out from reference TRBV2 and TRBJ2-5, the complete variable domain reads EPEVTQTPSHQVTQMGQEVILRCVPISNHLYFYWYRQILGQKVEFLVSFYNNEISEKSEIFDDQFSVERPDGSNFTLKIRSTKLEDSAMYFCASRGLAGPATQYFGPGTRLLVL.

The rearrangement uses TRBV7-9 and TRBJ2-7; 12 positions match TRBD2. The V gene's germline CDR1 is SEHNR and CDR2 FQNEAQ (reference sequence). The CDR3 has 15 residues. The J segment lost 5 bases and the V segment lost 5 bases, leaving 7 bases of the junction unmatched. CDR3 in DNA: TGTGCCAGCAGCAGTACTAGCGGGGGGTTCAACGAGCAGTACTTC. It is translated as CASSSTSGGFNEQYF.

The gene calls are TRBV15 and TRBJ1-5, with D maybe TRBD1 (5 bases). From germline, CDR1 is LNHNV and CDR2 YYDKDF (reference sequence). CDR3 length equals 15 residues. V lost 1 base and J 5 bases, leaving 12 bases between the germline ends. CDR3 protein: CATSRAGLGDQPQHF. The CDR3 DNA sequence: TGTGCCACCAGCAGAGCAGGGCTTGGGGATCAGCCCCAGCATTTT.

The rearrangement links TRBV6-5 to TRBJ2-5, with D perhaps matching TRBD1 or TRBD2 (6 bases each). Germline CDR1 MNHEY, CDR2 SVGAGI. V gave up 2 bases and J gave up 1 base, with 11 bases separating them. The CDR3 contains 15 residues. This chain's CDR3 is CASSYLRGPQETQYF. The DNA of the CDR3 is TGTGCCAGCAGTTACCTCCGGGGGCCCCAAGAGACCCAGTACTTC.

V gene TRBV6-1 combines with J gene TRBJ2-3; 7 bases are a match to TRBD2. Trimming at V came to 7 bases and at J to 5 bases, leaving 12 bases not matched to a gene. CDR3 length: 15 amino acids. In germline, CDR1 is MNHNS, CDR2 SASEGT. The CDR3 spells CASTPGGGGGDTQYF. The CDR3 nucleotides read TGTGCCAGCACCCCGGGTGGTGGGGGGGGAGATACGCAGTATTTT.

The chain has TRBV6-1 and TRBJ2-1; 9 bases line up with TRBD2. The CDR3 has 14 residues. Germline CDR1 is MNHNS and CDR2 is SASEGT. The V gene end was trimmed by 7 bases and the J gene end by 8 bases; junction bases not matched to a gene: 9. CDR3 DNA: TGTGCCAGCAACCGGGCGGGGGGGCCATATGAGCAGTTCTTC. Residues: CASNRAGGPYEQFF.

V is TRBV5-1 and J is TRBJ2-7, with unresolved D. Germline CDR1 SGHRS, CDR2 YFSETQ. The CDR3 runs to 14 residues. V dropped 3 bases and J dropped 3 bases, with 13 bases sitting between them. The CDR3 loop is CASSSRHRLYEQYF. The DNA for the CDR3 is TGCGCCAGCAGCTCCCGGCACCGGCTCTACGAGCAGTACTTC.

The count of this clone is one. The chain uses TRBV19 and TRBJ2-2; 12 nucleotides align to TRBD1. CDR1 is LNHDA, CDR2 SQIVND, per germline (reference sequence). Trimming cost V 8 bases and J 5 bases; bases outside gene matches: 6. There are 15 residues in the CDR3. DNA of the CDR3: TGTGCCAGTGGGGACAGGGGGCTTCTTACCGGGGAGCTGTTTTTT. Translation gives CASGDRGLLTGELFF.

CDR3: CASSPGQSSYEQYF. The CDR3 bases are TGTGCCAGCAGCCCGGGACAGTCCTCCTACGAGCAGTACTTC. This chain joins TRBV6-5 and TRBJ2-7, with 7 bases lining up with TRBD1. This CDR3 has 14 amino acids. Germline CDR1 and CDR2: MNHEY and SVGAGI. V lost 6 bases and J lost 0; bases outside the gene matches: 5.

The V call is TRBV7-9, the J call TRBJ1-6; a weak D match, TRBD1 (6 bases). Germline V gives CDR1 SEHNR, CDR2 FQNEAQ (reference sequence). CDR3 length: 14 residues. With 2 bases removed from V and 9 bases from J, the gap between germline ends came to 11 bases. CDR3 in amino acids: CASSLSGAVSPLHF. The CDR3, as DNA: TGTGCCAGCAGCTTATCGGGGGCAGTTTCACCCCTCCACTTT.